The rows below give T cell receptor beta chains drawn from one sample of a study of cytomegalovirus exposure and HLA in healthy donors. Sequencing was performed with immunoSEQ multiplex PCR; in TCRdb, only in-frame clones are kept and a portion is missing. The sample has about 140,000 clones; about three fifths are singletons. Sample: PBMCs. These receptor sequences come from a male donor in good health and CMV-seronegative. Both conserved end residues are part of each CDR3. The D gene is left open where the match is weak. Expanded clones get a size class; other rows say once, few or many, or leave the size out.

TGTGCCAGTATGGGGGAGGTGAACACTGAAGCTTTCTTT,CASMGEVNTEAFF,TRBV19,.,.,TRBJ1-1
TGTGCCAGTAGTATAGTAGGAGGACAGAGGAACACTGAAGCTTTCTTT,CASSIVGGQRNTEAFF,TRBV19,.,.,TRBJ1-1
TGTGCCAGCAGCGCCTCCCTACGGGGGGCCCGGGATACGCAGTATTTT,CASSASLRGARDTQYF,TRBV9,few,.,TRBJ2-3
TGTGCCAGCAGTTCGCTAGGATATAACTATGGCTACACCTTC,CASSSLGYNYGYTF,TRBV25-1,.,.,TRBJ1-2
TGTGCCAGTAGTGCGGGCGCTAGCACAGATACGCAGTATTTT,CASSAGASTDTQYF,TRBV19,.,.,TRBJ2-3
TGTGCCAGCAAAACTAGTGCCACAGATACGCAGTATTTT,CASKTSATDTQYF,TRBV6-1,.,.,TRBJ2-3
TGTGCCAGTAGTTTAAGCAAGAATCAGCCCCAGCATTTT,CASSLSKNQPQHF,TRBV19,.,.,TRBJ1-5
TGTGCCAGCAGCGTAGGTGACAGATTGGAACAGCCCCAGCATTTT,CASSVGDRLEQPQHF,TRBV9,.,.,TRBJ1-5
TGTGCCAGCAGCTTGGATCTAGCGGGGGGACAAGAGACCCAGTACTTC,CASSLDLAGGQETQYF,TRBV5-4,few,TRBD2,TRBJ2-5
TGCAGCCGCGGCAGAGGCGAGACCCAGTACTTC,CSRGRGETQYF,TRBV20-1,.,.,TRBJ2-5
TGTGCCAGCAGTCCTAAGAAGTTGGACAGGGTGGGCTACACCTTC,CASSPKKLDRVGYTF,TRBV27,.,TRBD1,TRBJ1-2
TGTGCCAGCAGCAACTTAGGGGTCAGAGTAAGGGAAAAACTGTTTTTT,CASSNLGVRVREKLFF,TRBV7-9,once,.,TRBJ1-4
TGCAGCGTTGTAGTGATTGAAGCTTTCTTT,CSVVVIEAFF,TRBV29-1,.,.,TRBJ1-1
TGTGCCAGCTCACCACCGTACTCAGGGAAGCCAGATACGCAGTATTTT,CASSPPYSGKPDTQYF,TRBV18,once,.,TRBJ2-3
TGTGCCAGTAGTATCCCGGGAGTGGCAGGGGGCGAAAACTATGGCTACACCTTC,CASSIPGVAGGENYGYTF,TRBV19,once,TRBD1,TRBJ1-2
TGTGCCAGCAGCTTCTGGGAAGGGAGGGAGACCCAGTACTTC,CASSFWEGRETQYF,TRBV7-2,few,.,TRBJ2-5
TGTGCCAGCAGCTTCAGCGGGGGGGCTGCAGATACGCAGTATTTT,CASSFSGGAADTQYF,TRBV7-2,.,TRBD2,TRBJ2-3
TGTGCCAGCAGCCGACTAGCGGGGGGCCAGAACACCGGGGAGCTGTTTTTT,CASSRLAGGQNTGELFF,TRBV5-4,.,TRBD2,TRBJ2-2
TGTGCCAGCAGCTGGTCGGCCTCGACAGGGGGCATTAATTCACCCCTCCACTTT,CASSWSASTGGINSPLHF,TRBV7-8,.,TRBD1,TRBJ1-6
TGTGCCCTCCGCGGAGGCTCCTACGAGCAGTACTTC,CALRGGSYEQYF,TRBV6-1,.,.,TRBJ2-7
TGCGCCAGCAGCCGTAATCCCCCAGAGACCCAGTACTTC,CASSRNPPETQYF,TRBV5-1,.,.,TRBJ2-5
TGCAGTGCTAGAACTAGTGATACGCAGTATTTT,CSARTSDTQYF,TRBV20-1,once,.,TRBJ2-3
TGTGCCAGCGGTCTACAGGGATCGTTGAACACTGAAGCTTTCTTT,CASGLQGSLNTEAFF,TRBV5-4,.,.,TRBJ1-1
TGTGCCAGCAGCCTACTAGGGAGCAGGTTCGGCTACACCTTC,CASSLLGSRFGYTF,TRBV6-5,.,.,TRBJ1-2
TGTGCCAGCAGCGTAGCTTCGAGGGGGCAAAGTGGCTACACCTTC,CASSVASRGQSGYTF,TRBV9,.,TRBD1,TRBJ1-2
TGTGCCAGCAGTTACCAATCCCCCCGGAATTCACCCCTCCACTTT,CASSYQSPRNSPLHF,TRBV6-5,.,.,TRBJ1-6
TGTGCCAGCAGCTTAGCGGGACATAACACCGGGGAGCTGTTTTTT,CASSLAGHNTGELFF,TRBV11-1,few,.,TRBJ2-2
TGTGCCAGCAGCTTACCGAGCTCCTACGAGCAGTACTTC,CASSLPSSYEQYF,TRBV7-9,.,.,TRBJ2-7
TGTGCCAGCAGCCCGGTGGGGGGTGGCCGCTATGGCTACACCTTC,CASSPVGGGRYGYTF,TRBV28,.,.,TRBJ1-2
TGTGCTAGTGGCTCGGGGGGATTAAATCAGCCCCAGCATTTT,CASGSGGLNQPQHF,TRBV12-5,.,.,TRBJ1-5
TGCGCCAGCACCCCGGACAGAGACTATGGCTACACCTTC,CASTPDRDYGYTF,TRBV5-1,.,.,TRBJ1-2
TGTGCCAGCATCAACAGGGGTGGTGCCTACAATGAGCAGTTCTTC,CASINRGGAYNEQFF,TRBV28,.,TRBD1,TRBJ2-1
TGTGCCAGCAGTTACCCCTGGCGGGGGCCGGACTATGGCTACACCTTC,CASSYPWRGPDYGYTF,TRBV6-5,.,.,TRBJ1-2
TGTGCCAGCAGCTTAGTCTTGGCAGGGGGCGAGACCCAGTACTTC,CASSLVLAGGETQYF,TRBV7-9,.,TRBD1,TRBJ2-5
TGTGCCAGCAGGGGGGGACTGACCCACCCGGGAGGCTACACCTTC,CASRGGLTHPGGYTF,TRBV6-6,.,.,TRBJ1-2
TGCGCCAGCAGCTGGGTAGGGGAAAGTAATGGCTACACCTTC,CASSWVGESNGYTF,TRBV5-1,.,.,TRBJ1-2
TGTGCCAGCAGCGTTGAGGGCTTCCATAATTCACCCCTTCACTTT,CASSVEGFHNSPLHF,TRBV7-8,.,.,TRBJ1-6
TGTGCCAGCACCTCCGACAGATCCTTCTCCTACGAGCAGTACTTC,CASTSDRSFSYEQYF,TRBV6-5,.,.,TRBJ2-7
TGTGCCAGCAGTCCCAGGGGGAACTATGGCTACACCTTC,CASSPRGNYGYTF,TRBV25-1,.,TRBD1,TRBJ1-2
TGTGCCAGCAGTGGTCAACTAGCGGGGGGGGAGCAGTTCTTC,CASSGQLAGGEQFF,TRBV6-1,.,TRBD2,TRBJ2-1
TGTGCCAGCAGCCAAAGGACTAGCGGGTTTTCTACCTTTAGCACAGATACGCAGTATTTT,CASSQRTSGFSTFSTDTQYF,TRBV2,.,TRBD2,TRBJ2-3
TGTGCCAGCATGGGGGACACCAATCAGCCCCAGCATTTT,CASMGDTNQPQHF,TRBV2,few,.,TRBJ1-5
TGTGCCAGCAGTGAAGGGTACTACACAGATACGCAGTATTTT,CASSEGYYTDTQYF,TRBV6-1,.,.,TRBJ2-3
TGTGCTAGCAGCTTAGATGCTTCGGGGGACCATGAGCAGTTCTTC,CASSLDASGDHEQFF,TRBV7-7,few,.,TRBJ2-1
TGTGCCAGCAGCTTATTAGGGACAGGGAGGAGGAACACTGAAGCTTTCTTT,CASSLLGTGRRNTEAFF,TRBV11-2,.,TRBD1,TRBJ1-1
TGTGCCAGCAGTCCTATTCCAGGGGGCCCCTACGAGCAGTACTTC,CASSPIPGGPYEQYF,TRBV6-5,.,TRBD1,TRBJ2-7
TGCGCCAGCAGCTTGGAACAGGGGGCTTTCTACGAGCAGTACTTC,CASSLEQGAFYEQYF,TRBV5-1,.,TRBD1,TRBJ2-7
TGTGCCTGGAGCGTCACACGGAACACTGAAGCTTTCTTT,CAWSVTRNTEAFF,TRBV30,.,.,TRBJ1-1
TGTGCCAGTAGTATTTTTCAGGGCGTCGGCTACGAGCAGTACTTC,CASSIFQGVGYEQYF,TRBV19,.,.,TRBJ2-7
TGTGCCAGCAGTGTGGAGCGGGTCCTCTCCTACGAGCAGTACTTC,CASSVERVLSYEQYF,TRBV2,few,.,TRBJ2-7
TGTGCCTACCGGGAGAACACTGAAGCTTTCTTT,CAYRENTEAFF,TRBV2,.,.,TRBJ1-1
TGCAGCGTTGAAGACCCGGGACTAGCGGGGGGGACGGAGACCCAGTACTTC,CSVEDPGLAGGTETQYF,TRBV29-1,few,TRBD2,TRBJ2-5
TGTGCCAGCAGCGCGCCGAGACAGGGGCCGGTAGATACGCAGTATTTT,CASSAPRQGPVDTQYF,TRBV7-9,once,TRBD1,TRBJ2-3
TGTGCCAGCAGTGAAGTAGATAGACAGGGTGAGGACAAAAACATTCAGTACTTC,CASSEVDRQGEDKNIQYF,TRBV6-1,.,TRBD1,TRBJ2-4